This TCR beta chain was observed in a study of shared clonotypes between healthy human individuals. Notes on the study in general: Inspection by rarefaction showed sorted-subset sequencing to be incomplete despite large depth. Unshared clonotypes carried lower generation probabilities than those common to all four donors. Genetic and exposure-history diversity was limited by the few donors.

Assay: immunoSEQ multiplex PCR; the TCRdb copy retains only in-frame clones and omits some. Here the sample spans almost 700,000 clones, roughly nine tenths being singletons. CD45RO-negative cells were positively selected for CCR7, leaving out terminally differentiated effector memory CD45RA+ cells. Per the germline V gene, CDR1 is SGHDN and CDR2 is FVKESK. The V gene lost 0 bases and the J gene lost 1 base, with 17 bases spanning the gap. CDR3 length: 18 amino acids. Concerning this clone itself: The antigen is undetermined.

The sequenced material came from naive CD8+ T cells sorted from blood. The clonotype comes from a man aged 25-40 years in good health. The chain joins TRBV14 to TRBJ2-3, with D uncertain. CDR3 loop: CASSQDLKTRLGTDTQYF. The CDR3 nucleotides are TGTGCCAGCAGCCAAGATTTAAAAACTCGGTTGGGCACAGATACGCAGTATTTT. The full variable domain, completed using reference TRBV14 and TRBJ2-3, is EAGVTQFPSHSVIEKGQTVTLRCDPISGHDNLYWYRRVMGKEIKFLLHFVKESKQDESGMPNNRFLAERTGGTYSTLKVQPAELEDSGVYFCASSQDLKTRLGTDTQYFGPGTRLTVL.